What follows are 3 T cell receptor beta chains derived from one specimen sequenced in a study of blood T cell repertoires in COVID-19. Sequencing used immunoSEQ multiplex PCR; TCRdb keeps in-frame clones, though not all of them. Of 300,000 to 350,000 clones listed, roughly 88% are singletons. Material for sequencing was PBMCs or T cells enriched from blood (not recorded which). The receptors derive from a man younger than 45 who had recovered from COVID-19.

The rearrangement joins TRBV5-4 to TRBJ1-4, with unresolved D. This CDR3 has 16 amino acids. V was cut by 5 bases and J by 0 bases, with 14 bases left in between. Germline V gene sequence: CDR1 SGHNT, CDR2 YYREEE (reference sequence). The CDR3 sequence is CASRGTDGTTNEKLFF. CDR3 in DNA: TGTGCCAGCAGGGGAACAGACGGGACAACTAATGAAAAACTGTTTTTT.

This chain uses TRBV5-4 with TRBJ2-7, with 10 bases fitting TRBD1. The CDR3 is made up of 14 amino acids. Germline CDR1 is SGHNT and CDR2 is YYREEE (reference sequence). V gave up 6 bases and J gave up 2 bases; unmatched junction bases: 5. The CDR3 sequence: CASTPGTGAYEQYF. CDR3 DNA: TGTGCCAGCACCCCCGGGACAGGGGCCTACGAGCAGTACTTC.

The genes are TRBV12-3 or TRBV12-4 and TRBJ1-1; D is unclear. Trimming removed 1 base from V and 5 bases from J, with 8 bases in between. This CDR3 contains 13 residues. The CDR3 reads CASSLVAATEAFF. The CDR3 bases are TGTGCCAGCAGTTTAGTCGCGGCGACTGAAGCTTTCTTT.